A selection of T cell receptor beta chains follows, all from one sample in a study of T cell responses to AZD1222 COVID-19 vaccine. Clones were sequenced by immunoSEQ multiplex PCR, and TCRdb holds only the in-frame ones, with some missing. The table lists about 85,000 clones, 70% to 90% of them singletons. The sample was peripheral blood, taken on day 0 of MenACWY control vaccination. The receptor set was obtained from an adult in good health. CDR3s include the opening cysteine and the closing phenylalanine or tryptophan. Fields, in order: CDR3 length, D gene, J gene, V gene, CDR3 protein. D genes are given only for firm matches.

15 | NA | TRBJ2-7 | TRBV28 | CASTNLDRSKREQYF
12 | NA | TRBJ2-1 | TRBV11-3 | CASSTSTGLQFF
22 | TRBD1 | TRBJ1-5 | TRBV27 | CASSLGKGTGPSPGDCNQPQHF
12 | NA | TRBJ2-1 | TRBV7-2 | CASSFSGHEQFF
16 | NA | TRBJ1-6 | TRBV12-2 | CASRLARKGVYSPLHF
15 | NA | TRBJ1-1 | TRBV11-2 | CASSLEGGVNTEAFF
15 | NA | TRBJ1-5 | TRBV4-3 | CASSQDPGGNQPQHF
13 | NA | TRBJ1-5 | TRBV7-9 | CASSTQGQQPQHF
14 | TRBD1 | TRBJ1-2 | TRBV5-5 | CASSLGQGPGGYTF
15 | NA | TRBJ1-1 | TRBV5-1 | CASSWDGSRGTEAFF
13 | NA | TRBJ1-2 | TRBV19 | CASSIGSGYGYTF
14 | NA | TRBJ1-2 | TRBV2 | CASNGWGTGYGYTF
13 | NA | TRBJ2-3 | TRBV12-3/TRBV12-4 | CATTGGGLVTQYF
15 | TRBD2 | TRBJ2-1 | TRBV11-3 | CASSPSLGGSNEQFF
16 | NA | TRBJ1-2 | TRBV7-2 | CASSLVGRGAEYGYTF